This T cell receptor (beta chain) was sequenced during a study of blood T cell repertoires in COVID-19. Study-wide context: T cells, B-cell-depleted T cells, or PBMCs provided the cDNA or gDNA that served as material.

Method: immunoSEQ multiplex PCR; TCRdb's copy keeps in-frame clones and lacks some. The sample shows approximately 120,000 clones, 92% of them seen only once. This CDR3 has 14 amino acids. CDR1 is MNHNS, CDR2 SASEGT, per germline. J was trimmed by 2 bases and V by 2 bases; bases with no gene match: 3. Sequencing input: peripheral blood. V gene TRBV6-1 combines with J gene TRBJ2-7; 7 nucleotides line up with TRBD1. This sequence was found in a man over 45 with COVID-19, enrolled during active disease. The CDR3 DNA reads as TGTGCCAGCAGTGAATCCGGGACAGCCTACGAGCAGTACTTC. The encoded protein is CASSESGTAYEQYF.